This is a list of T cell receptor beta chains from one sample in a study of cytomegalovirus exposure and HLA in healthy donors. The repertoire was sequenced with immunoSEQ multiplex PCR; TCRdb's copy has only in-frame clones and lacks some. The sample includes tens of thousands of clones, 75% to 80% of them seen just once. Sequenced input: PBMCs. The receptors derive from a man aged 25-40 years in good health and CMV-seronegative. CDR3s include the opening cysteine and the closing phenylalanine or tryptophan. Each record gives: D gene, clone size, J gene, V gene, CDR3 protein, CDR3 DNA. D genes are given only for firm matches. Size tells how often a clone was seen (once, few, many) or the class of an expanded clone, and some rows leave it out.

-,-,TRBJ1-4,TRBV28,CASRWEVGEKLFF,TGTGCCAGCAGGTGGGAGGTGGGTGAAAAACTGTTTTTT
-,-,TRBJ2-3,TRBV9,CASRETASGTQYF,TGTGCCAGCAGGGAGACGGCCAGTGGTACGCAGTATTTT
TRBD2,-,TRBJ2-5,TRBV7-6,CASRRTSEYKETQYF,TGTGCCAGCAGGCGGACTAGCGAATATAAAGAGACCCAGTACTTC
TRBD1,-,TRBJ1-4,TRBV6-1,CASSEGVRQGRGKLFF,TGTGCCAGCAGTGAAGGAGTCCGACAGGGGCGCGGAAAACTGTTTTTT
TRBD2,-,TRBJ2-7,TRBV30,CAWRGGGSQNYYEQYF,TGTGCCTGGAGAGGCGGGGGGTCCCAAAACTACTACGAGCAGTACTTC
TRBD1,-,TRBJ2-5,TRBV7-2,CASSLVLGQGFETQYF,TGTGCCAGCAGCTTAGTTTTGGGACAGGGGTTCGAGACCCAGTACTTC
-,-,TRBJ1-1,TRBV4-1,CASSQGALNTEAFF,TGCGCCAGCAGCCAAGGGGCCTTGAACACTGAAGCTTTCTTT
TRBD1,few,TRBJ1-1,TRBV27,CASNGQGAREAFF,TGTGCCAGCAACGGACAGGGGGCGCGTGAAGCTTTCTTT
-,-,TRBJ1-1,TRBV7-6,CASRPDGWEAEAFF,TGTGCCAGCAGGCCGGACGGTTGGGAGGCTGAAGCTTTCTTT
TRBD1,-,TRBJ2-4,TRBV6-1,CASSAAGTVKNIQYF,TGTGCCAGCAGTGCCGCCGGGACAGTCAAAAACATTCAGTACTTC
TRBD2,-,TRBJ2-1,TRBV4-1,CASSLIRLAGEVNEQFF,TGCGCCAGCAGCCTAATACGACTAGCGGGAGAGGTCAATGAGCAGTTCTTC
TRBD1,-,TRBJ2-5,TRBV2,CASRGTGGWETQYF,TGTGCCAGCAGGGGGACAGGGGGCTGGGAGACCCAGTACTTC
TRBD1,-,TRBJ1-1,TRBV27,CASSDRAGGRNTEAFF,TGTGCCAGCAGTGATCGGGCAGGGGGGAGAAACACTGAAGCTTTCTTT
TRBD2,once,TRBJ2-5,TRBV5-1,CASSSTSGVETQYF,TGCGCCAGCAGCTCAACTAGCGGGGTAGAGACCCAGTACTTC
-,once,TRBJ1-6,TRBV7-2,CASSLAQGGSPLHF,TGTGCCAGCAGCTTAGCACAGGGTGGTTCACCCCTCCACTTT
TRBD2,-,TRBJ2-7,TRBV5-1,CASSFASGMYSYEQYF,TGCGCCAGCAGCTTTGCTAGCGGGATGTACTCCTACGAGCAGTACTTC
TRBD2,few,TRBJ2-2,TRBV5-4,CASSFGGAGELFF,TGTGCCAGCAGCTTTGGGGGGGCCGGGGAGCTGTTTTTT
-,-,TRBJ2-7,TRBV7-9,CASSPSSYEQYF,TGTGCCAGCAGCCCTAGCTCCTACGAGCAGTACTTC
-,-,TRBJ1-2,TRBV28,CASETGGRDYGYTF,TGTGCCAGCGAAACGGGGGGCAGAGACTATGGCTACACCTTC
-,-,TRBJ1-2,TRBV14,CASSPPGSYGYTF,TGTGCCAGCAGCCCCCCGGGGAGCTATGGCTACACCTTC
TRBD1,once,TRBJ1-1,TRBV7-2,CASSLANRGLGTEAFF,TGTGCCAGCAGCTTAGCGAACAGGGGGCTGGGCACTGAAGCTTTCTTT
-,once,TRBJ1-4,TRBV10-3,CAISDRINEKLFF,TGTGCCATCAGTGACAGAATTAATGAAAAACTGTTTTTT
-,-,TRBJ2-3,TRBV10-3,CAISEADSESTDTQYF,TGTGCCATCAGTGAGGCCGACAGTGAGAGCACAGATACGCAGTATTTT
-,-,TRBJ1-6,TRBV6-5,CASSYTLAGAGSPLHF,TGTGCCAGCAGTTACACCCTAGCGGGGGCAGGGTCACCCCTCCACTTT
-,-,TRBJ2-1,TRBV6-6,CASSGSDNEQFF,TGTGCCAGCAGTGGGAGTGACAATGAGCAGTTCTTC
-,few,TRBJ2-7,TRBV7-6,CASSSRTTYEQYF,TGTGCCAGCAGCTCGCGGACAACCTACGAGCAGTACTTC
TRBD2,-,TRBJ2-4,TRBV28,CASSLPETSGKQYF,TGTGCCAGCAGCTTACCAGAGACTAGCGGGAAACAGTACTTC
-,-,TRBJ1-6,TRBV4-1,CASSQVWTDPNSPLHF,TGCGCCAGCAGCCAAGTCTGGACAGACCCCAATTCACCCCTCCACTTT
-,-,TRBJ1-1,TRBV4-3,CASSQEGGGGTEAFF,TGCGCCAGCAGCCAAGAGGGGGGAGGGGGCACTGAAGCTTTCTTT
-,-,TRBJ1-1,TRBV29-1,CSAYRADREAFF,TGCAGCGCCTACAGGGCCGACCGTGAAGCTTTCTTT
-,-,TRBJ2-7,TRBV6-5,CASMAQTNEQYF,TGTGCCAGCATGGCTCAGACAAACGAGCAGTACTTC
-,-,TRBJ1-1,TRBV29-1,CSAGQNEAFF,TGCAGCGCCGGACAGAATGAAGCTTTCTTT
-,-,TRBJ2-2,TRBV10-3,CAIRYTAVGGGELFF,TGTGCCATCAGATACACTGCGGTCGGTGGCGGGGAGCTGTTTTTT
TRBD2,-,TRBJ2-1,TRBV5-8,CASTVGGTPSYNEQFF,TGTGCCAGCACCGTGGGGGGGACCCCTTCCTACAATGAGCAGTTCTTC
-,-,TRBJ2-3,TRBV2,CARPWVSGDTQYF,TGTGCCAGGCCCTGGGTGAGCGGAGATACGCAGTATTTT
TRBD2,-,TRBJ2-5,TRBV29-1,CSPPLAGQETQYF,TGCAGCCCCCCCCTAGCGGGACAAGAGACCCAGTACTTC
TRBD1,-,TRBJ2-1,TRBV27,CASLQSMGQGYNEQFF,TGTGCCAGCCTACAGTCTATGGGACAGGGATACAATGAGCAGTTCTTC
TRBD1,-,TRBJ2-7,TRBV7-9,CASSFRDRGLYEQYF,TGTGCCAGCAGCTTCCGGGACAGGGGGCTCTACGAGCAGTACTTC
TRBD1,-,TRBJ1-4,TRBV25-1,CASSETGGGGTNEKLFF,TGTGCCAGCAGTGAGACAGGGGGCGGTGGTACTAATGAAAAACTGTTTTTT
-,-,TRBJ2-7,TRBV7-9,CASSVRSYEQYF,TGTGCCAGCAGCGTACGGAGTTACGAGCAGTACTTC
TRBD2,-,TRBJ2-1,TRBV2,CASSVPSGRGNEQFF,TGTGCCAGCAGTGTACCTAGCGGGAGGGGGAATGAGCAGTTCTTC
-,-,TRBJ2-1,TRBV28,CASSYGPGAFF,TGTGCCAGCAGCTACGGACCTGGGGCGTTCTTC
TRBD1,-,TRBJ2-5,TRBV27,CASSSHRDRGETQYF,TGTGCCAGCAGTTCCCACCGGGACAGGGGGGAGACCCAGTACTTC
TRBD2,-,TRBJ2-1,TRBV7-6,CASSTNEITSGREQFF,TGTGCCAGCAGCACCAACGAAATTACTAGCGGGAGGGAGCAGTTCTTC
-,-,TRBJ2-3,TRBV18,CASSRNQMGGEGPDTQYF,TGTGCCAGCTCACGGAACCAGATGGGGGGAGAGGGACCAGATACGCAGTATTTT